The clone carrying this TCR beta chain was picked up a small number of times. Its antigen is currently unknown. TCRdb redid the calling of the 5' RACE reads with MiXCR, one entry per CDR3 protein. The sample holds roughly 770,000 distinct CDR3 sequences, 15% to 20% seen once. These data originate in a study of identical twins. The CDR3 contains 15 residues. The trim removed 8 bases at V and 5 bases at J, leaving 11 bases unmatched. Regarding the study as a whole: Beta out-of-frame sequences displayed a weaker excess of sharing between twins. Fewer insertions were carried by abundant cord blood beta clonotypes, but none was seen in memory repertoires. Twin sharing of out-of-frame TCR alpha was underestimated by models in monozygotic pairs.

These sequences were also reported in another study, on T cells expressing NK-cell markers. As that report states: Within the sequenced cohort of eight donors, seven exhibited HCMV seropositivity and one was seronegative.

The chain has TRBV12-3 or TRBV12-4 and TRBJ1-1, with TRBD1 identical over 10 bases. The sample was PBMCs. The sequence came from a woman younger than 30 in good health. CDR3: CASASPRQGATEAFF. In DNA, the CDR3 is TGTGCCAGCGCCAGCCCGAGACAGGGGGCGACTGAAGCTTTCTTT.